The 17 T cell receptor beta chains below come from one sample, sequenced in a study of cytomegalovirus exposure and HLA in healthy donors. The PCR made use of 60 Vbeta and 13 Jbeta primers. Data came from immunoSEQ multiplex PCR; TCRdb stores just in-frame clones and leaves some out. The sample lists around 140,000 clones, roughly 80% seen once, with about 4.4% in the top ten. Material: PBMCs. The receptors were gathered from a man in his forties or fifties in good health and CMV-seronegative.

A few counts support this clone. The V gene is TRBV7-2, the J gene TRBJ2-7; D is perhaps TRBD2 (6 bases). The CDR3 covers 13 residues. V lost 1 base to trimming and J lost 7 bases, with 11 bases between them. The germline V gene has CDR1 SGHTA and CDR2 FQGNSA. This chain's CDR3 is CASSLVGGGEQYF. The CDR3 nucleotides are TGTGCCAGCAGCTTAGTCGGGGGAGGAGAGCAGTACTTC.

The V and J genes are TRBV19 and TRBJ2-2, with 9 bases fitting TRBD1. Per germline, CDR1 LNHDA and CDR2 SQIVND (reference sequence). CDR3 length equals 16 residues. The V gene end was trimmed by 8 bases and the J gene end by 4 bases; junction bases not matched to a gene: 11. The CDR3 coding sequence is TGTGCCAGTGGGGATGGACAGGGGACGAGCACCGGGGAGCTGTTTTTT. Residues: CASGDGQGTSTGELFF.

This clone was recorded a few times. The CDR3 loop is CASILRQGSPLHF. Written as DNA, the CDR3 is TGTGCCAGCATCCTCCGACAGGGATCACCCCTCCACTTT. The chain carries TRBV28 and TRBJ1-6; 7 bases are shared with TRBD1. The CDR3 has 13 amino acids. Looked up from germline, CDR1 is MDHEN and CDR2 is SYDVKM. Trimming at V came to 7 bases and at J to 10 bases, leaving 7 bases not matched to a gene.

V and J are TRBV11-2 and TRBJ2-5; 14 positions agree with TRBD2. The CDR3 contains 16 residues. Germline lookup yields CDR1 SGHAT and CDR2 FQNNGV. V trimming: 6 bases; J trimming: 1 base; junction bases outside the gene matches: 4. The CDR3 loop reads CASRSGLAGAQETQYF. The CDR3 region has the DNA TGTGCCAGCAGGTCGGGACTAGCGGGGGCCCAAGAGACCCAGTACTTC.

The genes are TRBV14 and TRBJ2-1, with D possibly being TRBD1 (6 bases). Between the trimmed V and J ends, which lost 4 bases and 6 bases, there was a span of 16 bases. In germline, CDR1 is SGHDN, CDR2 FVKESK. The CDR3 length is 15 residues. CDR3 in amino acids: CASSLQFRGGNEQFF. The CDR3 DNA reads TGTGCCAGCAGCCTGCAGTTCAGAGGGGGCAATGAGCAGTTCTTC.

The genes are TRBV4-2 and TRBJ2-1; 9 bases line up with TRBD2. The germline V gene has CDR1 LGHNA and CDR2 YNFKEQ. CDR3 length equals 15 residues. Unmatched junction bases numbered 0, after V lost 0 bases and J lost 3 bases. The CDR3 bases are TGTGCCAGCAGCCAAGAGCGGGGGGGCTACAATGAGCAGTTCTTC. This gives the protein CASSQERGGYNEQFF.

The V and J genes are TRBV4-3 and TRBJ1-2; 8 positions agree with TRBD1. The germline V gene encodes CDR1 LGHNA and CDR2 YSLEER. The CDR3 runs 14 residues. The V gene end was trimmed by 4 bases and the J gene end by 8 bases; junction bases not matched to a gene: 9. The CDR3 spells CASSLDREPRGYTF. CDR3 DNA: TGCGCCAGCAGCCTGGACAGGGAGCCTCGGGGCTACACCTTC.

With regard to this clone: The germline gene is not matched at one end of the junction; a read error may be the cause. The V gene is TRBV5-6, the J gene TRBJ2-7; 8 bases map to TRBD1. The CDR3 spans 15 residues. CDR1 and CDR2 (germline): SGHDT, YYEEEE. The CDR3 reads CASSLWTGLSYEQYF. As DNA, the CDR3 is TGTGCTAGCAGCTTGTGGACAGGGCTTAGCTACGAGCAGTACTTC.

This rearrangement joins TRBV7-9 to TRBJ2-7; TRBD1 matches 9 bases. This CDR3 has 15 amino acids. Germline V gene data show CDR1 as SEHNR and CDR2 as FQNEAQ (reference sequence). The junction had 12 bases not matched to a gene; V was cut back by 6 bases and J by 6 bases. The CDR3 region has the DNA TGTGCCAGCAGTTACAGTGGGGACAGGGCCCTCGAGCAGTACTTC. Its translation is CASSYSGDRALEQYF. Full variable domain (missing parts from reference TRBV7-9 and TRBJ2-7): DTGVSQNPRHKITKRGQNVTFRCDPISEHNRLYWYRQTLGQGPEFLTYFQNEAQLEKSRLLSDRFSAERPKGSFSTLEIQRTEQGDSAMYLCASSYSGDRALEQYFGPGTRLTVT.

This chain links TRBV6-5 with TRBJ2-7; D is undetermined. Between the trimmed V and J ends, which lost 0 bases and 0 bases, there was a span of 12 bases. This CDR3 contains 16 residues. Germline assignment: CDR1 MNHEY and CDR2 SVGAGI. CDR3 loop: CASSYSRQPSSYEQYF. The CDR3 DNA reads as TGTGCCAGCAGTTACTCGAGGCAGCCTAGCTCCTACGAGCAGTACTTC.

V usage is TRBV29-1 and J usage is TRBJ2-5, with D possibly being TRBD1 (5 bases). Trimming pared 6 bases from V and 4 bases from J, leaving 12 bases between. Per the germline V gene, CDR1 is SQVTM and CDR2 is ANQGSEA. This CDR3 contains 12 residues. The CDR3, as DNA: TGCAGCGTCGGTGGACACGGAGAGACCCAGTACTTC. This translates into CSVGGHGETQYF.

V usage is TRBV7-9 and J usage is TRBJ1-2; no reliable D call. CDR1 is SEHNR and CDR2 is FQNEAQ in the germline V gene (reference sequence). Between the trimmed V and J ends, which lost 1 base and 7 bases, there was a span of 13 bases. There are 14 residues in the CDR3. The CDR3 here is CASSLVRDEGGYTF. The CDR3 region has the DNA TGTGCCAGCAGCTTAGTCAGAGACGAGGGTGGCTACACCTTC.

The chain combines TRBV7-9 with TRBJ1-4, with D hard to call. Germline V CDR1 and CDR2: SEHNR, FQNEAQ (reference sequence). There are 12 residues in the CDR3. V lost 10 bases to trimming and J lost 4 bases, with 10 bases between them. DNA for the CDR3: TGTGCCACCCGGGAGATTAATGAAAAACTGTTTTTT. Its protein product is CATREINEKLFF.

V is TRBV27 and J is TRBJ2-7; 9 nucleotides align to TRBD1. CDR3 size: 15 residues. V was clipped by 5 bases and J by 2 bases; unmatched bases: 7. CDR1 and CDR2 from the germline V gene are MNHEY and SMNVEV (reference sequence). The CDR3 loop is CASSPLRTGAYEQYF. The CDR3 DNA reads TGTGCCAGCAGTCCCCTCCGGACAGGGGCCTACGAGCAGTACTTC.

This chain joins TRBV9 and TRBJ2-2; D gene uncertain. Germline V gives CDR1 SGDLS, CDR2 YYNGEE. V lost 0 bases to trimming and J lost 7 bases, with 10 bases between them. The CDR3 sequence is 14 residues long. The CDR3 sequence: CASSVAYGGGELFF. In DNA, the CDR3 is TGTGCCAGCAGCGTAGCGTATGGCGGCGGGGAGCTGTTTTTT.

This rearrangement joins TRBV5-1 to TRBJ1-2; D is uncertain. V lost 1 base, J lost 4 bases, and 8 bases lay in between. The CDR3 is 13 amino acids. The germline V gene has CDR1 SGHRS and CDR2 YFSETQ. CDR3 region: CASSLQVGYGYTF. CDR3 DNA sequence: TGCGCCAGCAGCTTGCAGGTCGGCTATGGCTACACCTTC.

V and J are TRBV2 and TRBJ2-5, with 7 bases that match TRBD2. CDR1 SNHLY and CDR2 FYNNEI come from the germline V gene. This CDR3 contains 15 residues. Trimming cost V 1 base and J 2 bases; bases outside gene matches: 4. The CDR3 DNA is TGTGCCAGCAGTGAAGGGGAGCGGGGACAAGAGACCCAGTACTTC. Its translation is CASSEGERGQETQYF.